The 32 T cell receptor beta chains given below trace back to one sample, sequenced in a study of ipilimumab plus nivolumab after autologous stem cell transplantation. Some clones are missing from TCRdb's copy, which holds only in-frame ones; the method was immunoSEQ multiplex PCR. Among 2,500 to 3,500 clones listed, roughly 80% were seen once. Sequences were derived from PBMCs, sampled in a trial of ipilimumab plus nivolumab as post-transplant consolidation. These receptors all stem from a male donor with multiple myeloma.

This chain joins TRBV30 and TRBJ2-6; the D is unclear. The V and J ends lost 2 bases and 5 bases respectively, with 4 bases between them. The CDR3 has 12 residues. Germline V lookup: CDR1 GTSNPN, CDR2 SVGIG (reference sequence). DNA of the CDR3: TGTGCCTGGAGTATGAGGGCCAACGTCCTGACTTTC. Translation: CAWSMRANVLTF.

This rearrangement joins TRBV6-1 to TRBJ2-1, with 8 positions matching TRBD2. V shed 4 bases, J shed 4 bases, and the junction held 3 bases outside the gene matches. This CDR3 has 14 residues. Germline CDR1 and CDR2: MNHNS and SASEGT. Written as DNA, the CDR3 is TGTGCCAGCAGTGCTCGGGGGGGGTACAATGAGCAGTTCTTC. As protein: CASSARGGYNEQFF.

This rearrangement joins TRBV5-1 to TRBJ2-2; D gene ambiguous. CDR1 and CDR2 (germline): SGHRS, YFSETQ. Trimming pared 1 base from V and 8 bases from J, leaving 9 bases between. The length of the CDR3 is 13 residues. CDR3 sequence (DNA): TGCGCCAGCAGCTTGCGGGCCGGGGGGGAGCTGTTTTTT. Protein product: CASSLRAGGELFF.

The DNA for the CDR3 is TGTGCCAGTAGTATTTCGGGTGGTCAGCCCCAGCATTTT. The encoded protein is CASSISGGQPQHF. This chain joins TRBV19 and TRBJ1-5, with D hard to call. This CDR3 region has 13 residues. Looked up from germline, CDR1 is LNHDA and CDR2 is SQIVND (reference sequence). V lost 3 bases and J 6 bases, leaving 9 bases between the germline ends.

J is TRBJ1-1 and V is TRBV6-5, with D perhaps TRBD1 (5 bases). Germline CDR1 is MNHEY and CDR2 is SVGAGI. The CDR3 is 14 amino acids. Trimming removed 6 bases at V and 5 bases at J, with 16 bases between. The CDR3 sequence: CASRPQGVGTEAFF. Written as DNA, the CDR3 is TGTGCCAGCAGACCCCAGGGAGTAGGGACTGAAGCTTTCTTT.

The chain carries TRBV9 and TRBJ1-1; D remains ambiguous. The ends were cut back, 4 bases at V and 3 bases at J, with 7 bases in the middle. In germline, CDR1 is SGDLS, CDR2 YYNGEE. This CDR3 region has 12 residues. Written as DNA, the CDR3 is TGTGCCAGCAGCCCGCCGGACACTGAAGCTTTCTTT. Translated, it gives CASSPPDTEAFF.

The rearrangement links TRBV4-3 to TRBJ2-2; D not resolved. The CDR3 spans 12 residues. V was cut by 4 bases and J by 2 bases, with 2 bases left in between. The V gene's germline CDR1 is LGHNA and CDR2 YSLEER. Here the CDR3 reads CASSPNTGELFF. Written as DNA, the CDR3 is TGCGCCAGCAGCCCAAACACCGGGGAGCTGTTTTTT.

This chain uses TRBV4-1 with TRBJ1-6; no clear D gene. Per the germline V gene, CDR1 is MGHRA and CDR2 is YSYEKL. V was pared by 2 bases and J by 0 bases, with 14 bases between. The CDR3 runs to 18 residues. The CDR3 DNA follows: TGCGCCAGCAGCCAAACGGGTCTCACTTACTCCTATAATTCACCCCTCCACTTT. It codes for CASSQTGLTYSYNSPLHF.

The V call is TRBV2, the J call TRBJ2-6; TRBD2 agrees at 10 bases. CDR1 and CDR2 from the germline V gene are SNHLY and FYNNEI. CDR3 length: 22 residues. Germline trimming cut 0 bases from V and 0 bases from J; bases unmatched to any gene: 14. The chain's CDR3 is CASSEAGLAKKPTHSGANVLTF. The CDR3 coding sequence is TGTGCCAGCAGTGAAGCGGGACTAGCGAAGAAACCTACTCACTCTGGGGCCAACGTCCTGACTTTC.

V is TRBV30 and J is TRBJ1-6, with D perhaps matching TRBD1 (6 bases). The CDR3 spans 17 residues. CDR1 and CDR2 from the germline V gene are GTSNPN and SVGIG (reference sequence). V lost 3 bases and J lost 9, with 24 bases in between. This chain's CDR3 is CAWSPHRGGVGSSPLHF. CDR3 nucleotide sequence: TGTGCCTGGAGCCCACATCGGGGGGGCGTTGGTTCTTCACCCCTCCACTTT.

This chain connects TRBV30 to TRBJ1-2; tentatively, D is TRBD1 (5 bases). The CDR3 covers 13 residues. Germline V CDR1 and CDR2: GTSNPN, SVGIG (reference sequence). The ends were cut back, 0 bases at V and 6 bases at J, with 11 bases in the middle. CDR3 in DNA: TGTGCCTGGAGTGTGGGCAGGGCGGATGGCTACACCTTC. It is translated as CAWSVGRADGYTF.

V and J are TRBV11-1 and TRBJ2-3, with 10 bases identical to TRBD2. Trimming took 3 bases from V and 2 from J; bases not matched to a gene: 2. The V gene's germline CDR1 is SGHAT and CDR2 FQDESV (reference sequence). The CDR3 is 15 residues long. The CDR3 DNA is TGTGCCAGCAGCTTTAGCGGGGGGCCCACAGATACGCAGTATTTT. Translated: CASSFSGGPTDTQYF.

This chain links TRBV7-2 with TRBJ2-3, with TRBD2 matching over 7 bases. Trimming cost V 5 bases and J 8 bases; bases outside gene matches: 10. CDR1 and CDR2 from the germline V gene are SGHTA and FQGNSA. This CDR3 contains 14 residues. The CDR3 coding sequence is TGTGCCAGCAGCCGCGCCCGGGCGGGGGTTACGCAGTATTTT. Amino acids: CASSRARAGVTQYF. Supplemented by reference TRBV7-2 and TRBJ2-3, the full variable domain reads GAGVSQSPSNKVTEKGKDVELRCDPISGHTALYWYRQSLGQGLEFLIYFQGNSAPDKSGLPSDRFSAERTGGSVSTLTIQRTQQEDSAVYLCASSRARAGVTQYFGPGTRLTVL.

The chain joins TRBV2 to TRBJ1-1; no firm D call. V lost 6 bases and J lost 4, with 9 bases in between. The CDR3 has 12 amino acids. Germline V CDR1 and CDR2: SNHLY, FYNNEI. As DNA, the CDR3 is TGTGCCAGCAGCTCGACAATCACTGAAGCTTTCTTT. Its protein product is CASSSTITEAFF. Combining the CDR3 with reference TRBV2 and TRBJ1-1 gives the whole variable domain EPEVTQTPSHQVTQMGQEVILRCVPISNHLYFYWYRQILGQKVEFLVSFYNNEISEKSEIFDDQFSVERPDGSNFTLKIRSTKLEDSAMYFCASSSTITEAFFGQGTRLTVV.

This chain joins TRBV5-1 and TRBJ2-5, with 9 bases identical to TRBD1. Germline trimming cut 1 base from V and 5 bases from J; bases unmatched to any gene: 9. This CDR3 is 16 amino acids long. CDR1 is SGHRS and CDR2 is YFSETQ in the germline V gene. This chain's CDR3 is CASSLLGQGSRETQYF. CDR3 bases: TGCGCCAGCAGCTTGCTGGGACAGGGATCGAGGGAGACCCAGTACTTC.

The chain joins TRBV29-1 to TRBJ1-1; D gene unclear. Germline V CDR1 and CDR2: SQVTM, ANQGSEA. This CDR3 region has 11 residues. V was trimmed by 4 bases and J by 3 bases, leaving 6 bases between them. As DNA, the CDR3 is TGCAGCGTTGCATACGACACTGAAGCTTTCTTT. Amino acid sequence: CSVAYDTEAFF.

The V call is TRBV5-8, the J call TRBJ1-1, with D uncertain. Germline CDR1 and CDR2: SGHTS and YDEGEE. The ends were cut back, 5 bases at V and 3 bases at J, with 11 bases in the middle. The CDR3 runs to 13 residues. CDR3 region: CASSVKAHTEAFF. CDR3 nucleotide sequence: TGTGCCAGCAGTGTAAAGGCCCACACTGAAGCTTTCTTT.

The rearrangement links TRBV5-1 to TRBJ2-7, with D possibly being TRBD1 (5 bases). V was cut by 1 base and J by 5 bases, with 19 bases left in between. CDR3 size: 16 residues. Germline CDR1 is SGHRS and CDR2 is YFSETQ. Here the CDR3 reads CASSLWAQGRDDEQYF. The CDR3 bases are TGCGCCAGCAGCTTGTGGGCCCAGGGCCGTGATGACGAGCAGTACTTC.

The gene calls are TRBV6-1 and TRBJ1-1; unclear D gene. The CDR3 runs to 14 residues. Germline assignment: CDR1 MNHNS and CDR2 SASEGT. Trimming left V 2 bases short and J 1 base short, with 8 bases between. This CDR3 is CASSEQEKNTEAFF. As DNA, the CDR3 is TGTGCCAGCAGTGAACAGGAGAAGAACACTGAAGCTTTCTTT.

The rearrangement links TRBV7-3 to TRBJ2-1; no clear D gene. Trimming shortened V by 4 bases and J by 10 bases, and 11 bases separated the two germline ends. The CDR3 extends over 12 amino acids. The germline CDR1 and CDR2 sequences are SGHTA and FQGTGA. CDR3 sequence (DNA): TGTGCCAGCAGCTACGGTAGCAGGGAGCAGTTCTTC. This translates into CASSYGSREQFF.

This chain joins TRBV11-3 and TRBJ2-7; D possibly corresponds to TRBD2 (5 bases). V lost 6 bases and J 3 bases, leaving 12 bases between the germline ends. Germline CDR1 and CDR2: SGHNT and YENEEA. The CDR3 is made up of 13 amino acids. The DNA for the CDR3 is TGTGCCAGCAGTGCGGCCGGGATCTACGAGCAGTACTTC. Its protein is CASSAAGIYEQYF.

The chain joins TRBV28 to TRBJ1-2; 8 bases align to TRBD1. The germline V gene has CDR1 MDHEN and CDR2 SYDVKM. V shed 4 bases and J 8 bases; nucleotides not matched to a gene: 6. This CDR3 contains 13 residues. CDR3 DNA: TGTGCCAGCAGTTCCGGACAGGGCTTAGGCTACACCTTC. Protein sequence: CASSSGQGLGYTF.

The V call is TRBV7-9, the J call TRBJ2-1; D may correspond to TRBD1 or TRBD2 (5 bases each). This CDR3 comprises 15 residues. V shed 2 bases and J shed 0 bases, with 8 bases lying between them. Germline-derived CDR1 and CDR2 are SEHNR and FQNEAQ (reference sequence). The CDR3 DNA reads as TGTGCCAGCAGCTTACGGGGCAGCTCCTACAATGAGCAGTTCTTC. Encoded protein: CASSLRGSSYNEQFF.

This chain links TRBV9 with TRBJ1-2; the match to TRBD1 covers 11 bases. The V gene end was trimmed by 2 bases and the J gene end by 7 bases; junction bases not matched to a gene: 7. Germline CDR1 is SGDLS and CDR2 is YYNGEE. This CDR3 has 15 amino acids. The CDR3: CASSVSPGTGGGYTF. CDR3 in DNA: TGTGCCAGCAGCGTGTCTCCAGGGACAGGGGGTGGCTACACCTTC.

The V call is TRBV7-2, the J call TRBJ2-7, with 10 bases that match TRBD1. Germline V gene data show CDR1 as SGHTA and CDR2 as FQGNSA. Losses at the gene ends were 4 bases for V and 3 bases for J; bases not matched to a gene: 3. The CDR3 loop spans 14 amino acids. Written as DNA, the CDR3 is TGTGCCAGCAGCTATAGGACAGGGGGCTACGAGCAGTACTTC. This sequence encodes CASSYRTGGYEQYF.

Notes on this clone: In this CDR3 the conserved last residue, phenylalanine or tryptophan, is missing, so a read error is likely. The limits of the CDR3 on the DNA are not certain, so only TCRdb's listed CDR3 is given. The V call is TRBV30, the J call TRBJ1-1. CDR1 and CDR2 from the germline V gene are GTSNPN and SVGIG (reference sequence). Ends included, the CDR3 has 13 residues. CDR3 residues: CAWSLDHFPPQSL.

The chain recombines TRBV6-5 with TRBJ1-2; D is possibly TRBD1 (5 bases). This CDR3 has 14 residues. Looked up from germline, CDR1 is MNHEY and CDR2 is SVGAGI. Trimming shortened V by 5 bases and J by 4 bases, and 14 bases separated the two germline ends. This chain's CDR3 is CASSPGRGAYGYTF. The CDR3 DNA is TGTGCCAGCAGTCCGGGACGGGGCGCCTATGGCTACACCTTC.

In this sample, this clone turned up once. The CDR3 loop reads CASRMGLAGNEQFF. CDR3 sequence (DNA): TGCGCCAGCAGAATGGGACTAGCGGGAAATGAGCAGTTCTTC. The chain is built from TRBV5-1 and TRBJ2-1; 13 bases map to TRBD2. This CDR3 comprises 14 residues. Germline loops: CDR1 SGHRS, CDR2 YFSETQ. The V and J ends lost 5 bases and 7 bases, in that order; junction bases with no gene match: 3.

In its sample, this clone was seen a few times. The chain is built from TRBV4-1 and TRBJ2-7, with D tentatively TRBD1 (5 bases). Between the trimmed V and J ends, which lost 5 bases and 8 bases, there was a span of 10 bases. The CDR3 length is 11 residues. The V gene's germline CDR1 is MGHRA and CDR2 YSYEKL. Here the CDR3 DNA reads TGCGCCAGCAGCTCAGGGATCAAGCAGTACTTC. Protein: CASSSGIKQYF.

The gene calls are TRBV5-1 and TRBJ2-1, with 15 nucleotides matching TRBD2. From germline, CDR1 is SGHRS and CDR2 YFSETQ. The CDR3 loop spans 18 amino acids. J gave up 2 bases and V 3 bases, and 6 bases lay outside the gene matches. The CDR3 spells CASSYGLAGGRTYNEQFF. Here the CDR3 DNA reads TGCGCCAGCAGCTACGGACTAGCGGGGGGGCGGACCTACAATGAGCAGTTCTTC.

V is TRBV25-1 and J is TRBJ2-3, with TRBD2 identical over 10 bases. The V gene end was trimmed by 3 bases and the J gene end by 1 base; junction bases not matched to a gene: 4. CDR1 and CDR2 from the germline V gene are MGHDK and SYGVNS. The CDR3 sequence is 16 residues long. The CDR3 bases are TGTGCCAGCAGTGATGCGACTAGCGGGCGCACAGATACGCAGTATTTT. Protein product: CASSDATSGRTDTQYF.

V and J are TRBV30 and TRBJ2-5; no clear D gene. The CDR3 length is 13 residues. CDR1 is GTSNPN, CDR2 SVGIG, per germline (reference sequence). Trimming removed 2 bases at V and 4 bases at J, with 11 bases between. CDR3: CAWSKGPGETQYF. Written as DNA, the CDR3 is TGTGCCTGGAGTAAAGGCCCGGGAGAGACCCAGTACTTC.